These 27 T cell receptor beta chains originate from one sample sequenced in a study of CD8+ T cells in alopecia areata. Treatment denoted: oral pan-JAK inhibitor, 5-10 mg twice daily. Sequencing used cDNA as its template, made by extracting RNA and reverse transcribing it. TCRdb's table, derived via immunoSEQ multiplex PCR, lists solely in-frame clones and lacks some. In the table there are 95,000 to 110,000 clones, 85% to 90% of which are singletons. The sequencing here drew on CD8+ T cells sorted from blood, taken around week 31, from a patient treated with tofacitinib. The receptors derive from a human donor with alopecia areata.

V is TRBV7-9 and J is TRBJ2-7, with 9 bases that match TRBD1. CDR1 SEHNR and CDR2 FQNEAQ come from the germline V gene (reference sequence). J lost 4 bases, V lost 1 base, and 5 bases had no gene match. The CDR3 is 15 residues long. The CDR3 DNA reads TGTGCCAGCAGCTTAGTAGGACAGGGGAGGTACGAGCAGTACTTC. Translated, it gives CASSLVGQGRYEQYF.

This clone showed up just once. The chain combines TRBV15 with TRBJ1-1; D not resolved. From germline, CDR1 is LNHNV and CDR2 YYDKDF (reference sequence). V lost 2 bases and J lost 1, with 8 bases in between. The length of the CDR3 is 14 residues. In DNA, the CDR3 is TGTGCCACCAGCAGACACACAGCGAACACTGAAGCTTTCTTT. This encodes CATSRHTANTEAFF. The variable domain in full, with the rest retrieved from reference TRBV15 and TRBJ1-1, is DAMVIQNPRYQVTQFGKPVTLSCSQTLNHNVMYWYQQKSSQAPKLLFHYYDKDFNNEADTPDNFQSRRPNTSFCFLDIRSPGLGDTAMYLCATSRHTANTEAFFGQGTRLTVV.

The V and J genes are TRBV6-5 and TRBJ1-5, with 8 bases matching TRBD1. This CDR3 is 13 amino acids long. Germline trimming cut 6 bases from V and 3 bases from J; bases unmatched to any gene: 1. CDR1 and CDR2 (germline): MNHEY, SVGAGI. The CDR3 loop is CASRQGDNQPQHF. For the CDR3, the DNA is TGTGCCAGCAGACAGGGGGACAATCAGCCCCAGCATTTT.

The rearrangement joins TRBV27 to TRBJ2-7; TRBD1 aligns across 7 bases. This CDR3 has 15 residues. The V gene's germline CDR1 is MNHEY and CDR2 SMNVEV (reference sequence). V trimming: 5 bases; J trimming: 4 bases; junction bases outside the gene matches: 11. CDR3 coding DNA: TGTGCCAGCAGTCAACCGACAGGGATACCTTACGAGCAGTACTTC. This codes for CASSQPTGIPYEQYF.

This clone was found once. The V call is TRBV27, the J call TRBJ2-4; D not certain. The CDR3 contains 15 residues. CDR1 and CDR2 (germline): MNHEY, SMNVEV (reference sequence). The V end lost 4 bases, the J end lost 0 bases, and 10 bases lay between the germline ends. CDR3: CASSSIALAKNIQYF. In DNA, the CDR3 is TGTGCCAGCAGTTCTATCGCGTTAGCCAAAAACATTCAGTACTTC.

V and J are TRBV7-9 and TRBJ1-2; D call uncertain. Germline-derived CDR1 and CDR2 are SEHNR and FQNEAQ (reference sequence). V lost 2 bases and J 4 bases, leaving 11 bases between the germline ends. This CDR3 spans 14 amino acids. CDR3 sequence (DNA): TGTGCCAGCAGCTTATCCGAGACTATCTATGGCTACACCTTC. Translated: CASSLSETIYGYTF.

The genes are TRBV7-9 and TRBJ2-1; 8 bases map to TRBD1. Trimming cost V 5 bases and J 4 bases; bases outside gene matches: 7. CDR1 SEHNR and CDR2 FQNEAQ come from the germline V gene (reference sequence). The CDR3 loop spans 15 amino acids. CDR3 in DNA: TGTGCCAGCAGCAACTGGGACAGGCTTTACAATGAGCAGTTCTTC. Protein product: CASSNWDRLYNEQFF.

The CDR3 loop reads CASRGLARDGELFF. CDR3 coding DNA: TGCGCCAGCAGGGGACTAGCGCGGGACGGGGAGCTGTTTTTT. V usage is TRBV4-1 and J usage is TRBJ2-2; 10 bases agree with TRBD2. Trimming at V came to 6 bases and at J to 7 bases, leaving 5 bases not matched to a gene. Germline-derived CDR1 and CDR2 are MGHRA and YSYEKL. CDR3 length equals 14 residues.

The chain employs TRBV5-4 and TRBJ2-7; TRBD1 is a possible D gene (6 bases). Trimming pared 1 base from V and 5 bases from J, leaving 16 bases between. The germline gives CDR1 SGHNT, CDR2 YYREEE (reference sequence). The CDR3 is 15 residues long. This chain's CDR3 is CASSLLGQGIHEQYF. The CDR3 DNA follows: TGTGCCAGCAGCTTGCTTGGGCAGGGGATTCACGAGCAGTACTTC.

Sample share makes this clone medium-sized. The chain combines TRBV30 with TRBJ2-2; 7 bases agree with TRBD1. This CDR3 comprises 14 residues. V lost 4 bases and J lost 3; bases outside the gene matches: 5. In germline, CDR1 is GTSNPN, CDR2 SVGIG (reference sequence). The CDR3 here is CAWNPGTDTGELFF. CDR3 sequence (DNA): TGTGCCTGGAACCCCGGGACAGACACCGGGGAGCTGTTTTTT.

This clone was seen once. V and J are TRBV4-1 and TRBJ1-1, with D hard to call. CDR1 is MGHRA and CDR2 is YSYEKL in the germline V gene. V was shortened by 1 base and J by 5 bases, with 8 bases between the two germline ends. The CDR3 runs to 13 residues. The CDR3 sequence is CASSQGDITEAFF. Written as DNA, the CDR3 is TGCGCCAGCAGCCAAGGGGATATAACTGAAGCTTTCTTT.

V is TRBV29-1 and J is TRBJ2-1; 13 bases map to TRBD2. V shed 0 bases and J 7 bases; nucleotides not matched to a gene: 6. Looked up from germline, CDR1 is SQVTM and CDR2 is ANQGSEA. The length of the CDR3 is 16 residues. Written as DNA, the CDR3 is TGCAGCGTTGAAGACTGGACTAGCGGGAGTGGGAATGAGCAGTTCTTC. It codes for CSVEDWTSGSGNEQFF.

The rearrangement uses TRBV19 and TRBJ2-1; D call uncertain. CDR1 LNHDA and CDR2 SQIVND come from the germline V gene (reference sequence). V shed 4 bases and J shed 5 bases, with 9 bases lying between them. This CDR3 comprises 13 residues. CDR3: CASSKLEDNEQFF. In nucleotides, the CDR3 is TGTGCCAGTAGTAAGCTAGAGGACAATGAGCAGTTCTTC.

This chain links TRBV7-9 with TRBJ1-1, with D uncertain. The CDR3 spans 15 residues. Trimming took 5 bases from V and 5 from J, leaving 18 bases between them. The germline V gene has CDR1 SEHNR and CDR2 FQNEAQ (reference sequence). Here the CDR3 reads CASSQSGEGRTEAFF. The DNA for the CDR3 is TGTGCCAGCAGCCAATCCGGGGAGGGTAGGACTGAAGCTTTCTTT.

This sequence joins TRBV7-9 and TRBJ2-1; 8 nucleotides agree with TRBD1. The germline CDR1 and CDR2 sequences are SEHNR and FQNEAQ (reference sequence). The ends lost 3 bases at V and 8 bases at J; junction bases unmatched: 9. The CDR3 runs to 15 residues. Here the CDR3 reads CASSFGQGQRDEQFF. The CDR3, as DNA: TGTGCCAGCAGCTTCGGACAGGGACAAAGGGATGAGCAGTTCTTC. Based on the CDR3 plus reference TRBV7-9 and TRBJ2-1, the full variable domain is DTGVSQNPRHKITKRGQNVTFRCDPISEHNRLYWYRQTLGQGPEFLTYFQNEAQLEKSRLLSDRFSAERPKGSFSTLEIQRTEQGDSAMYLCASSFGQGQRDEQFFGPGTRLTVL.

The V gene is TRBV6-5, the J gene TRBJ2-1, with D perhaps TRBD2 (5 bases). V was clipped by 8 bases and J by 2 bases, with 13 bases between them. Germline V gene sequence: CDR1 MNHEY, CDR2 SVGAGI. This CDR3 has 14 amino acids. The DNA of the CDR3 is TGTGCCAGCGCTTCTGGAGGCCCCTACAATGAGCAGTTCTTC. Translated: CASASGGPYNEQFF.

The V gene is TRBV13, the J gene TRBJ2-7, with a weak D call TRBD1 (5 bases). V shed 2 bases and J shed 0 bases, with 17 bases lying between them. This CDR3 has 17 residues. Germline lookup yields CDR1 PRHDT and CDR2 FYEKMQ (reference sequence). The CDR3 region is CASSLRQLGSSSYEQYF. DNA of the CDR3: TGTGCCAGCAGCTTAAGACAGCTAGGTTCAAGCTCCTACGAGCAGTACTTC. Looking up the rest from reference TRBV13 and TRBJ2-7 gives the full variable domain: AAGVIQSPRHLIKEKRETATLKCYPIPRHDTVYWYQQGPGQDPQFLISFYEKMQSDKGSIPDRFSAQQFSDYHSELNMSSLELGDSALYFCASSLRQLGSSSYEQYFGPGTRLTVT.

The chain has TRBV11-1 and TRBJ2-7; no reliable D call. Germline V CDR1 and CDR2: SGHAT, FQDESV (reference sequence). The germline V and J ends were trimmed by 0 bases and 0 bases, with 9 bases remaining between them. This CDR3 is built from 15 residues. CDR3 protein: CASSLARSSSYEQYF. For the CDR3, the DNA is TGTGCCAGCAGCTTAGCGCGTTCAAGCTCCTACGAGCAGTACTTC.

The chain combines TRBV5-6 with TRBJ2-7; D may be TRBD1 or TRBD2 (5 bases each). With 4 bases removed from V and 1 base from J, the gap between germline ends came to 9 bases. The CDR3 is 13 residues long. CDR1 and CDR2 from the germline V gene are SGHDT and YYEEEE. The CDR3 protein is CASSRDPSYEQYF. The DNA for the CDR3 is TGTGCCAGCAGCCGGGACCCGTCCTACGAGCAGTACTTC.

Written as DNA, the CDR3 is TGTGCCAGCAGCGACCCGGGACTAGAGTATGAGCAGTACTTC. Translation gives CASSDPGLEYEQYF. V gene TRBV2 combines with J gene TRBJ2-7, with 8 positions matching TRBD2. Germline trimming cut 6 bases from V and 7 bases from J; bases unmatched to any gene: 11. Germline loops: CDR1 SNHLY, CDR2 FYNNEI. The CDR3 totals 14 residues. The whole variable domain, filled in from reference TRBV2 and TRBJ2-7, reads EPEVTQTPSHQVTQMGQEVILRCVPISNHLYFYWYRQILGQKVEFLVSFYNNEISEKSEIFDDQFSVERPDGSNFTLKIRSTKLEDSAMYFCASSDPGLEYEQYFGPGTRLTVT.

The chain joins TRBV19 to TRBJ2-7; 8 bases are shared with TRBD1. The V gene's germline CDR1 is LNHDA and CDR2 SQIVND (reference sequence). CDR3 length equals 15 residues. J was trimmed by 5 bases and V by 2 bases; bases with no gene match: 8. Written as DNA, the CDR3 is TGTGCCAGTAGTATATCGGCAGGGGGCGGAGACGAGCAGTACTTC. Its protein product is CASSISAGGGDEQYF.

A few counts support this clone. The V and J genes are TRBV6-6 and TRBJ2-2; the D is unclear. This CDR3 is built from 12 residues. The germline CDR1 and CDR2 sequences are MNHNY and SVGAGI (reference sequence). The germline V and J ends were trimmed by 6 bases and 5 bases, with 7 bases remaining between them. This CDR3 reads CASSHGTGELFF. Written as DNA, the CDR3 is TGTGCCAGCAGCCATGGTACCGGGGAGCTGTTTTTT.

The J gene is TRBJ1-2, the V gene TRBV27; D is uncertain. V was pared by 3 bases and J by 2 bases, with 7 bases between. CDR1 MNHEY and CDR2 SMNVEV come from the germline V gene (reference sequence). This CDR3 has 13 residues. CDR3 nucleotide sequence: TGTGCCAGCAGTTTTAAGGAAAACTATGGCTACACCTTC. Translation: CASSFKENYGYTF.

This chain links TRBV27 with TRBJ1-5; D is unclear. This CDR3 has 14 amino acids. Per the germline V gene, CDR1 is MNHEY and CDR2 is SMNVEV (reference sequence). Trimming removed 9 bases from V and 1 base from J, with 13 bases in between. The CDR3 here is CASGEVGSNQPQHF. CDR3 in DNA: TGTGCCAGTGGGGAGGTGGGCAGCAATCAGCCCCAGCATTTT.

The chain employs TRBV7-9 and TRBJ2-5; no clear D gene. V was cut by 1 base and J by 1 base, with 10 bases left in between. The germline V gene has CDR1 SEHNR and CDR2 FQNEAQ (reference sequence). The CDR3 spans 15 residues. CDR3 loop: CASSLGFQPQETQYF. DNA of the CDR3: TGTGCCAGCAGCTTAGGCTTCCAGCCCCAAGAGACCCAGTACTTC.

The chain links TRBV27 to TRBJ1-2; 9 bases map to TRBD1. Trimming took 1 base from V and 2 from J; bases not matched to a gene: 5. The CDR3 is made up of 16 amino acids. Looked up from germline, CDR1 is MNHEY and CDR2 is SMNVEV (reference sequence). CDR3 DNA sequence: TGTGCCAGCAGTTTATGGGGGACAGGGACGAACTATGGCTACACCTTC. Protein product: CASSLWGTGTNYGYTF.

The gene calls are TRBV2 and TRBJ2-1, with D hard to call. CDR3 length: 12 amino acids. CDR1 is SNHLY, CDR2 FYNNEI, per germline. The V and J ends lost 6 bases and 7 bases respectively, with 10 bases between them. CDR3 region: CASRRFGNEQFF. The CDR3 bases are TGTGCCAGCAGGAGGTTTGGGAATGAGCAGTTCTTC. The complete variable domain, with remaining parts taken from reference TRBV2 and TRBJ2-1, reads EPEVTQTPSHQVTQMGQEVILRCVPISNHLYFYWYRQILGQKVEFLVSFYNNEISEKSEIFDDQFSVERPDGSNFTLKIRSTKLEDSAMYFCASRRFGNEQFFGPGTRLTVL.